Below are 12 T cell receptor beta chains sequenced from a single sample in a study of cytomegalovirus exposure and HLA in healthy donors. The table came from immunoSEQ multiplex PCR; TCRdb's copy has only in-frame clones and leaves some out. Seen here are tens of thousands of clones, 96% observed once, and the top ten hold roughly 1.3%. Sequencing was performed on PBMCs. The receptors were sampled from a woman in her late teens or twenties in good health and CMV-seronegative.

The rearrangement uses TRBV27 and TRBJ2-1; 7 bases are shared with TRBD1. After removal of 2 bases from V and 10 bases from J, the junction contained 11 bases not matched to a gene. CDR3 length: 15 amino acids. CDR1 is MNHEY and CDR2 is SMNVEV in the germline V gene (reference sequence). In nucleotides, the CDR3 is TGTGCCAGCAGTTTAGGGTTGACAGGGCTAGGGGAGCAGTTCTTC. This codes for CASSLGLTGLGEQFF.

The chain has TRBV14 and TRBJ1-1; D is undetermined. Germline V gene lookup returns CDR1 SGHDN and CDR2 FVKESK. The CDR3 covers 15 residues. V lost 1 base and J 11 bases, leaving 20 bases between the germline ends. The CDR3 sequence is CASSQVVGSAGRAFF. The CDR3 region has the DNA TGTGCCAGCAGCCAAGTAGTGGGTTCAGCCGGGAGGGCTTTCTTT.

The chain joins TRBV19 to TRBJ1-2; maybe TRBD1 (6 bases). Germline CDR1 LNHDA, CDR2 SQIVND (reference sequence). V lost 3 bases and J 6 bases, leaving 17 bases between the germline ends. The CDR3 sequence is 15 residues long. The CDR3 is CASSISSGGVDGYTF. The CDR3 nucleotides read TGTGCCAGTAGTATTTCATCGGGGGGCGTAGATGGCTACACCTTC.

This rearrangement joins TRBV19 to TRBJ2-3; D is uncertain. CDR1 LNHDA and CDR2 SQIVND come from the germline V gene (reference sequence). This CDR3 is built from 11 residues. V was clipped by 5 bases and J by 7 bases, with 7 bases between them. The CDR3 coding sequence is TGTGCCAGTAGTTTCAAAAATACGCAGTATTTT. Translation: CASSFKNTQYF.

J is TRBJ2-1 and V is TRBV5-1; 12 bases fit TRBD2. Trimming at V came to 2 bases and at J to 4 bases, leaving 10 bases not matched to a gene. The germline V gene encodes CDR1 SGHRS and CDR2 YFSETQ. The CDR3 has 18 amino acids. Written as DNA, the CDR3 is TGCGCCAGCAGCTTACGGGGGACTAGCGGGCTTCCTTACAATGAGCAGTTCTTC. Translated, it gives CASSLRGTSGLPYNEQFF.

The chain is built from TRBV20-1 and TRBJ1-1; no reliable D call. Trimming shortened V by 6 bases and J by 11 bases, and 16 bases separated the two germline ends. The CDR3 runs 11 residues. Germline V gene lookup returns CDR1 DFQATT and CDR2 SNEGSKA (reference sequence). The CDR3 reads CSARSWEAAFF. The CDR3 region has the DNA TGCAGTGCGCGGAGCTGGGAGGCGGCTTTCTTT.

The V and J genes are TRBV7-6 and TRBJ2-1; 9 positions agree with TRBD2. CDR1 is SGHVS, CDR2 FNYEAQ, per germline. This CDR3 is built from 13 residues. With V trimmed by 5 bases and J by 10 bases, 6 bases remained unmatched. The CDR3 is CASSPRTSVEQFF. The CDR3 nucleotides read TGTGCCAGCAGCCCGCGGACTAGCGTCGAGCAGTTCTTC.

The J gene is TRBJ2-2, the V gene TRBV5-1, with 9 bases that match TRBD1. The CDR3 has 16 residues. Germline CDR1 SGHRS, CDR2 YFSETQ. Trimming took 4 bases from V and 1 from J; bases not matched to a gene: 5. The CDR3 DNA follows: TGCGCCAGCAGCCCACTGGGACAGGGGAACACCGGGGAGCTGTTTTTT. As protein: CASSPLGQGNTGELFF.

V usage is TRBV18 and J usage is TRBJ2-6; 7 bases are shared with TRBD1. V lost 3 bases, J lost 0 bases, and 8 bases stayed unmatched. The CDR3 contains 18 residues. The germline V gene has CDR1 KGHSH and CDR2 LQKENI. CDR3 DNA: TGTGCCAGCTCACCGCCGGGACAGTTTACCTCTGGGGCCAACGTCCTGACTTTC. Translation: CASSPPGQFTSGANVLTF.

The chain recombines TRBV5-8 with TRBJ2-5; 10 bases line up with TRBD2. CDR3 length equals 15 residues. Trimming cost V 2 bases and J 2 bases; bases outside gene matches: 3. Germline lookup yields CDR1 SGHTS and CDR2 YDEGEE. This CDR3 reads CASSLAGGLQETQYF. DNA of the CDR3: TGTGCCAGCAGCTTAGCGGGAGGGCTGCAAGAGACCCAGTACTTC. Full variable domain (missing parts from reference TRBV5-8 and TRBJ2-5): EAGVTQSPTHLIKTRGQQATLRCSPISGHTSVYWYQQALGLGLQFLLWYDEGEERNRGNFPPRFSGRQFPNYSSELNVNALELEDSALYLCASSLAGGLQETQYFGPGTRLLVL.

This chain uses TRBV7-8 with TRBJ2-1; 14 nucleotides agree with TRBD2. The CDR3 totals 19 residues. Germline V CDR1 and CDR2: SGHVS, FQNEAQ. After removal of 4 bases from V and 6 bases from J, the junction contained 14 bases not matched to a gene. The CDR3 loop is CASSSPSGTSGSYSNEQFF. DNA of the CDR3: TGTGCCAGCAGCTCCCCTTCAGGGACTAGCGGGAGCTATAGCAATGAGCAGTTCTTC.

The chain links TRBV29-1 to TRBJ2-2; tentatively, D is TRBD2 (5 bases). CDR1 SQVTM and CDR2 ANQGSEA come from the germline V gene. The CDR3 totals 14 residues. Trimming removed 4 bases at V and 5 bases at J, with 14 bases between. CDR3 nucleotide sequence: TGCAGCGTTGTTCCGCGGAGAGGGACCGGGGAGCTGTTTTTT. As protein: CSVVPRRGTGELFF.